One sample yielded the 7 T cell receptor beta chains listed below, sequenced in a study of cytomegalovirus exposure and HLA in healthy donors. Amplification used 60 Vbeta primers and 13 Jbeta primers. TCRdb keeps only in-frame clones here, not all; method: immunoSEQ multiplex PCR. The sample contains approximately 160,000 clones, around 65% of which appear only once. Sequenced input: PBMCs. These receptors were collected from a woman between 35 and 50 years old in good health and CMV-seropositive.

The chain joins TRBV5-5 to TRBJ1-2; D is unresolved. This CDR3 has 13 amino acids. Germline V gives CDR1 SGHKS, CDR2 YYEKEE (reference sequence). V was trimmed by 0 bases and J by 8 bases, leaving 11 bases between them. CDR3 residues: CASSLEDGLGYTF. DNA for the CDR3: TGTGCCAGCAGCTTGGAGGACGGACTAGGCTACACCTTC.

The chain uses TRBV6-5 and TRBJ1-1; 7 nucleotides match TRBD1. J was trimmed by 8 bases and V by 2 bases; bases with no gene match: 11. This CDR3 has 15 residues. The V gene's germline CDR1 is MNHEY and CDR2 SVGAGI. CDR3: CASSYGLQGIQEAFF. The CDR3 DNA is TGTGCCAGCAGTTACGGCTTACAGGGGATCCAAGAAGCTTTCTTT.

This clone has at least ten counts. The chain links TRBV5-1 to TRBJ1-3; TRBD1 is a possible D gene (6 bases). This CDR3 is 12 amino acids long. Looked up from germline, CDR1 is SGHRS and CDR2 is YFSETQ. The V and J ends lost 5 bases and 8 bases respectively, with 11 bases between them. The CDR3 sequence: CASRDSSDTIYF. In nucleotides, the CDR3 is TGCGCCAGCAGGGACAGTTCGGACACCATATATTTT.

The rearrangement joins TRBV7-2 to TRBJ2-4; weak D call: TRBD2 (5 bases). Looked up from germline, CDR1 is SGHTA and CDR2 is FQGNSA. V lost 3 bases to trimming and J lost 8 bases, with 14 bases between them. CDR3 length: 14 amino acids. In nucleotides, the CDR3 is TGTGCCAGCAGCTTGGCCCTCCGGGATGACATTCAGTACTTC. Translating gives CASSLALRDDIQYF.

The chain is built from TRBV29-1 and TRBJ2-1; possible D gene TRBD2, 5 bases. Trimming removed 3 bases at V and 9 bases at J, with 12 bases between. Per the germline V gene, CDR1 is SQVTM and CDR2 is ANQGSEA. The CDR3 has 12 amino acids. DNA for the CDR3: TGCAGCGTTGAGGAGGTTGGGGTTGAGCAGTTCTTC. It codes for CSVEEVGVEQFF.

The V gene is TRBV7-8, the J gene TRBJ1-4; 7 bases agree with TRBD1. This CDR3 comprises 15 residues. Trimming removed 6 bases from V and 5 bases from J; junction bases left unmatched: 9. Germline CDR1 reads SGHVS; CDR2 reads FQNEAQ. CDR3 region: CASRPPTGLNEKLFF. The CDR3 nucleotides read TGTGCCAGCAGACCTCCGACAGGGCTAAATGAAAAACTGTTTTTT.

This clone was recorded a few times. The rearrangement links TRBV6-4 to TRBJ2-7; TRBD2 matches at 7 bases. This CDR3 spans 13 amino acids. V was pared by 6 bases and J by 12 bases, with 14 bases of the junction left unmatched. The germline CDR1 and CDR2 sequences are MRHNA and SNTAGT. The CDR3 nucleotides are TGTGCCAGCAGCGCGCAGCGGGGCGACGTACGGTACTTC. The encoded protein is CASSAQRGDVRYF.